This T cell receptor beta chain comes out of a study of T cells in Graves' hyperthyroidism and ophthalmopathy. The study's findings and limits: Blood also carried most thyroid clonotypes expanded above 0.001.

RNA transcripts provided the source from which TCR beta CDR3 regions were amplified. Using the HTBI primer set, a first-round RT-PCR was run on the TCR CDR3. TCRdb analysed the multiplex PCR reads with MiXCR anew, one entry per CDR3 protein. The sample includes 96,000 or so distinct CDR3 sequences, around 50% of them seen just once. This clonotype has a count of ten or more. The target antigen is unknown. Germline CDR1 and CDR2: DFQATT and SNEGSKA (reference sequence). Deletions cut 3 bases from V and 1 base from J, with 4 bases between. The CDR3 consists of 12 residues. The V gene is TRBV20-1, the J gene TRBJ1-5; D is unclear. This receptor was identified in a woman aged 40-49 years with Graves' hyperthyroidism. Sequencing was carried out using blood. This chain's CDR3 is CSARPSNQPQHF. CDR3 nucleotide sequence: TGCAGTGCTAGGCCCAGCAATCAGCCCCAGCATTTT.